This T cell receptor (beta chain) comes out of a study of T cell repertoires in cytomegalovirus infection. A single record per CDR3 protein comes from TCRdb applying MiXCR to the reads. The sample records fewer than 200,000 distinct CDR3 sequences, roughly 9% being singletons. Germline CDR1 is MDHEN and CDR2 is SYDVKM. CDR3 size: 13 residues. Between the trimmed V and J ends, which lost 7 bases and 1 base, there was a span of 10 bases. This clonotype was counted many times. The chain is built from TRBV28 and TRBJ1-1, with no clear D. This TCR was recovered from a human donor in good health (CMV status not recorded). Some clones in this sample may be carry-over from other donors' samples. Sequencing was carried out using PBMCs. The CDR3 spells CASTPWGNTEAFF. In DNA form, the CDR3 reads TGTGCCAGCACCCCTTGGGGGAACACTGAAGCTTTCTTT.